A single sample gave rise to the 31 T cell receptor beta chains below, sequenced in a study of human T cells and chemical hapten exposure. MiXCR, applied by TCRdb to the RACE reads, yields one record per CDR3 protein. The repertoire holds approximately 90,000 distinct CDR3 sequences, with about 10% as singletons. Noted time point: healthy volunteer bleed at 2 weeks. Unfractionated whole blood was the source from which total RNA was extracted. The specimen sequenced was whole blood. The receptors were gathered from a female donor in good health. Some clones in this sample may be carry-over from other donors' samples.

The sample holds a few counts of this clonotype. This rearrangement joins TRBV20-1 to TRBJ1-1, with D uncertain. Trimming took 1 base from V and 4 from J, leaving 4 bases between them. Germline lookup yields CDR1 DFQATT and CDR2 SNEGSKA (reference sequence). The CDR3 spans 11 residues. In DNA form, the CDR3 reads TGCAGTGCTAGAGGGCTCACTGAAGCTTTCTTT. Translation: CSARGLTEAFF.

The V call is TRBV10-3, the J call TRBJ2-3; D is unresolved. Between the trimmed V and J ends, which lost 6 bases and 0 bases, there was a span of 10 bases. The CDR3 is made up of 14 amino acids. CDR1 and CDR2 from the germline V gene are ENHRY and SYGVKD. This CDR3 is CAIRRASSTDTQYF. In DNA form, the CDR3 reads TGTGCCATCAGACGAGCAAGTAGCACAGATACGCAGTATTTT.

This clonotype has a handful of counts. The V gene is TRBV20-1, the J gene TRBJ2-2; a possible D gene is TRBD1 (6 bases). Germline assignment: CDR1 DFQATT and CDR2 SNEGSKA (reference sequence). Trimming removed 6 bases from V and 0 bases from J, with 11 bases in between. The CDR3 is 14 residues long. The CDR3 here is CSAQGTSNTGELFF. Here the CDR3 DNA reads TGCAGTGCCCAAGGGACATCGAACACCGGGGAGCTGTTTTTT.

This clonotype has a handful of counts. The chain has TRBV18 and TRBJ2-3; 9 bases line up with TRBD2. The CDR3 consists of 18 residues. V shed 0 bases and J 2 bases; nucleotides not matched to a gene: 9. Germline V gene lookup returns CDR1 KGHSH and CDR2 LQKENI. CDR3 residues: CASSPPFSGSSFTDTQYF. The CDR3 DNA reads as TGTGCCAGCTCACCACCGTTTAGCGGGAGCTCTTTCACAGATACGCAGTATTTT.

The V and J genes are TRBV7-8 and TRBJ2-5, with D unclear. Per the germline V gene, CDR1 is SGHVS and CDR2 is FQNEAQ. Deletions cut 5 bases from V and 9 bases from J, with 16 bases between. CDR3 length equals 13 residues. The DNA of the CDR3 is TGTGCCAGCAGCCCCGACCCGGTTTCGGCCCAGTACTTC. Protein: CASSPDPVSAQYF. Drawing the rest from reference TRBV7-8 and TRBJ2-5, the complete variable domain is GAGVSQSPRYKVAKRGQDVALRCDPISGHVSLFWYQQALGQGPEFLTYFQNEAQLDKSGLPSDRFFAERPEGSVSTLKIQRTQQEDSAVYLCASSPDPVSAQYFGPGTRLLVL.

CDR3 coding DNA: TGCGCCAGCAGCTTGGGGACAGAGGATGTTGAAAAACTGTTTTTT. Translation: CASSLGTEDVEKLFF. V gene TRBV5-1 combines with J gene TRBJ1-4; perhaps TRBD1 as D (6 bases). V was pared by 0 bases and J by 7 bases, with 13 bases between. Germline CDR1 and CDR2: SGHRS and YFSETQ. CDR3 size: 15 residues.

This clonotype came up a few times. V and J are TRBV19 and TRBJ2-2; tentative D call: TRBD2 (6 bases). Germline CDR1 is LNHDA and CDR2 is SQIVND (reference sequence). The CDR3 extends over 15 amino acids. V lost 8 bases, J lost 1 base, and 14 bases lay in between. This CDR3 is CASAPREVNTGELFF. The DNA for the CDR3 is TGTGCCAGTGCCCCGAGGGAGGTGAACACCGGGGAGCTGTTTTTT.

This clonotype was counted only a few times. The gene calls are TRBV6-5 and TRBJ2-3; 7 nucleotides agree with TRBD2. This CDR3 comprises 14 residues. V was clipped by 5 bases and J by 2 bases; unmatched bases: 4. Germline CDR1 MNHEY, CDR2 SVGAGI. CDR3 DNA: TGTGCCAGCAGTCAACTAGCGCCCACAGATACGCAGTATTTT. Translated: CASSQLAPTDTQYF.

In its sample, this clonotype was seen many times. This chain links TRBV20-1 with TRBJ2-7; 7 nucleotides line up with TRBD1. The V segment lost 5 bases and the J segment 0 bases; nucleotides outside the gene matches: 4. The germline V gene encodes CDR1 DFQATT and CDR2 SNEGSKA (reference sequence). This CDR3 is 13 amino acids long. CDR3 in amino acids: CSAAGTVSYEQYF. CDR3 sequence (DNA): TGCAGTGCTGCCGGGACAGTCTCCTACGAGCAGTACTTC.

This chain links TRBV28 with TRBJ2-7, with a weak D call TRBD1 (5 bases). V was trimmed by 5 bases and J by 2 bases, leaving 13 bases between them. CDR3 length: 14 residues. Per germline, CDR1 MDHEN and CDR2 SYDVKM. The CDR3 spells CASSASGSAYEQYF. The DNA of the CDR3 is TGTGCCAGCAGTGCATCAGGGTCTGCCTACGAGCAGTACTTC.

The CDR3 nucleotides are TGTGCCAGCAGCGTAGTCGGGGGCCAGGCCAACAATCAGCCCCAGCATTTT. This sequence encodes CASSVVGGQANNQPQHF. This sequence joins TRBV9 and TRBJ1-5; a weak D match, TRBD1 (6 bases). The CDR3 has 17 residues. From germline, CDR1 is SGDLS and CDR2 YYNGEE. Trimming left V 0 bases short and J 3 bases short, with 16 bases between.

This clonotype has ten or more counts. The rearrangement links TRBV7-9 to TRBJ2-7; D might be TRBD2 (6 bases). Trimming left V 2 bases short and J 1 base short, with 9 bases between. CDR3 length: 14 amino acids. Looked up from germline, CDR1 is SEHNR and CDR2 is FQNEAQ (reference sequence). The CDR3 region has the DNA TGTGCCAGCAGCTTAAGCGGGTTGTCCTACGAGCAGTACTTC. It yields the protein CASSLSGLSYEQYF. The full variable domain, its missing parts supplied by reference TRBV7-9 and TRBJ2-7, is DTGVSQNPRHKITKRGQNVTFRCDPISEHNRLYWYRQTLGQGPEFLTYFQNEAQLEKSRLLSDRFSAERPKGSFSTLEIQRTEQGDSAMYLCASSLSGLSYEQYFGPGTRLTVT.

This clonotype turned up a few times. In nucleotides, the CDR3 is TGTGCCAGCAGCCAGGGGGCTACACCCCTCCACTTT. This encodes CASSQGATPLHF. The chain uses TRBV12-3 or TRBV12-4 and TRBJ1-6; 8 nucleotides align to TRBD1. With 6 bases clipped from V and 11 bases from J, the junction kept 3 bases outside the gene matches. The CDR3 has 12 residues.

This clonotype was picked up a small number of times. The chain recombines TRBV23-1 with TRBJ1-1; D is unresolved. TRBV23-1 carries the ORF label, with uncertain function. V gave up 10 bases and J gave up 1 base, with 7 bases separating them. This CDR3 has 11 residues. The CDR3 DNA sequence: TGCGCCACTACCGGGAACACTGAAGCTTTCTTT. This translates into CATTGNTEAFF.

This chain links TRBV7-8 with TRBJ2-3; weak D call: TRBD2 (6 bases). Trimming cost V 5 bases and J 7 bases, with 25 bases left between them. This CDR3 contains 17 residues. From germline, CDR1 is SGHVS and CDR2 FQNEAQ. The CDR3 sequence: CASSQLSGGAGRYTQYF. CDR3 bases: TGTGCCAGCAGCCAGCTTAGCGGAGGGGCAGGGAGGTATACGCAGTATTTT.

This clonotype has just a few counts. The chain carries TRBV12-3 or TRBV12-4 and TRBJ1-5; D possibly corresponds to TRBD1 (5 bases). There are 17 residues in the CDR3. Trimming pared 2 bases from V and 1 base from J, leaving 15 bases between. CDR3 DNA: TGTGCCAGCAGTTTACGATCCCCGGGACGGAGCAATCAGCCCCAGCATTTT. Encoded protein: CASSLRSPGRSNQPQHF.

This clonotype was observed at least ten times. The chain has TRBV27 and TRBJ1-5, with D perhaps matching TRBD1 (6 bases). This CDR3 is built from 16 residues. V was clipped by 5 bases and J by 3 bases, with 17 bases between them. Germline CDR1 MNHEY, CDR2 SMNVEV (reference sequence). The CDR3 protein is CASSPQRGGINQPQHF. The CDR3 DNA is TGTGCCAGCAGTCCCCAAAGAGGGGGAATCAATCAGCCCCAGCATTTT.

This clonotype was counted many times. The chain links TRBV5-1 to TRBJ1-1, with 9 bases identical to TRBD1. The V gene end was trimmed by 2 bases and the J gene end by 5 bases; junction bases not matched to a gene: 4. The CDR3 covers 14 residues. Germline values: CDR1 SGHRS, CDR2 YFSETQ. CDR3 sequence (DNA): TGCGCCAGCAGCTTCGGACAGGGGAGGACTGAAGCTTTCTTT. It codes for CASSFGQGRTEAFF.

This clonotype was observed many times. The V and J genes are TRBV6-4 and TRBJ2-3, with a possible D match to TRBD2 (6 bases). The germline V gene encodes CDR1 MRHNA and CDR2 SNTAGT. The CDR3 is 13 amino acids. The V gene lost 3 bases and the J gene lost 5 bases, with 9 bases spanning the gap. For the CDR3, the DNA is TGTGCCAGCAGTGAGACTAGTGAAGATACGCAGTATTTT. Translation gives CASSETSEDTQYF.

This clonotype was detected only once. The V call is TRBV6-5, the J call TRBJ1-2, with D maybe TRBD1 (5 bases). V lost 6 bases and J 2 bases, leaving 13 bases between the germline ends. CDR3 length: 14 amino acids. Germline loops: CDR1 MNHEY, CDR2 SVGAGI. CDR3 residues: CASRRGTVNYGYTF. The DNA of the CDR3 is TGTGCCAGCAGGAGGGGAACAGTCAACTATGGCTACACCTTC.

The sample holds a few counts of this clonotype. The chain couples TRBV12-3 or TRBV12-4 to TRBJ2-5, with TRBD2 as a possible D gene (6 bases). This CDR3 spans 16 amino acids. The germline V and J ends were trimmed by 4 bases and 5 bases, with 20 bases remaining between them. CDR3 sequence reads: CASSSPQEGLGETQYF. The CDR3 DNA is TGTGCCAGCAGTTCCCCTCAGGAGGGCCTGGGGGAGACCCAGTACTTC.

There are a few counts of this clonotype. This chain connects TRBV14 to TRBJ1-5; the match to TRBD1 covers 7 bases. The germline V gene has CDR1 SGHDN and CDR2 FVKESK. V gave up 2 bases and J gave up 3 bases; unmatched junction bases: 4. CDR3 length: 15 residues. The CDR3 DNA sequence: TGTGCCAGCAGCCAACCGGGACAGCTCAATCAGCCCCAGCATTTT. Its translation: CASSQPGQLNQPQHF.

This clonotype has ten or more counts. The V call is TRBV9, the J call TRBJ1-1; D not certain. Germline values: CDR1 SGDLS, CDR2 YYNGEE. The CDR3 spans 15 residues. Between the trimmed V and J ends, which lost 0 bases and 3 bases, there was a span of 12 bases. The CDR3 coding sequence is TGTGCCAGCAGCGTAGAGGGAGGGATGGACACTGAAGCTTTCTTT. This translates into CASSVEGGMDTEAFF.

Many counts were recorded for this clonotype. The chain uses TRBV20-1 and TRBJ2-1; 9 nucleotides match TRBD1. The length of the CDR3 is 14 residues. Germline V gives CDR1 DFQATT, CDR2 SNEGSKA (reference sequence). J was trimmed by 10 bases and V by 1 base; bases with no gene match: 8. The CDR3 DNA follows: TGCAGTGCTAGAGGGGGACAGGGTGATCGGGAGCAGTTCTTC. Translating it yields CSARGGQGDREQFF.

In this sample, this clonotype turned up many times. The rearrangement joins TRBV12-3 or TRBV12-4 to TRBJ2-7, with 7 positions matching TRBD2. The J segment lost 0 bases and the V segment lost 3 bases, leaving 8 bases of the junction unmatched. This CDR3 spans 16 amino acids. CDR3: CASSFSRGSTSYEQYF. The CDR3 bases are TGTGCCAGCAGTTTTAGTCGCGGGAGTACCTCCTACGAGCAGTACTTC.

There are many counts of this clonotype. The CDR3: CSASSRGEQFF. In DNA form, the CDR3 reads TGCAGTGCTAGTAGTAGGGGTGAGCAGTTCTTC. This sequence joins TRBV20-1 and TRBJ2-1, with D maybe TRBD1 (5 bases). The germline CDR1 and CDR2 sequences are DFQATT and SNEGSKA (reference sequence). The V gene lost 3 bases and the J gene lost 9 bases, with 9 bases spanning the gap. CDR3 size: 11 residues.

This clonotype was detected only a few times. The CDR3 DNA sequence: TGTGCCAGCACCGGACAGGGCATAAATGAGCAGTTCTTC. Residues: CASTGQGINEQFF. The V call is TRBV6-2 or TRBV6-3, the J call TRBJ2-1; 8 nucleotides match TRBD1. The CDR3 loop spans 13 amino acids. J lost 7 bases, V lost 7 bases, and 6 bases had no gene match. Germline loops: CDR1 MNHEY, CDR2 SVGEGT.

The sample holds many counts of this clonotype. The V and J genes are TRBV6-4 and TRBJ2-6, with 9 bases identical to TRBD1. The length of the CDR3 is 16 residues. Germline V lookup: CDR1 MRHNA, CDR2 SNTAGT. V shed 4 bases and J 0 bases; nucleotides not matched to a gene: 1. CDR3 loop: CASSVGQGSGANVLTF. In DNA, the CDR3 is TGTGCCAGCAGTGTGGGACAGGGCTCTGGGGCCAACGTCCTGACTTTC.

Many counts were recorded for this clonotype. CDR3: CASAREKGPASNQPQHF. CDR3 nucleotide sequence: TGTGCCAGCGCTAGAGAGAAGGGACCTGCTAGCAATCAGCCCCAGCATTTT. V is TRBV28 and J is TRBJ1-5; D is perhaps TRBD1 (5 bases). Between the trimmed V and J ends, which lost 8 bases and 0 bases, there was a span of 20 bases. Germline loops: CDR1 MDHEN, CDR2 SYDVKM. The CDR3 runs 17 residues.

This chain connects TRBV28 to TRBJ2-7; 7 nucleotides line up with TRBD2. This CDR3 is 11 amino acids long. Germline-derived CDR1 and CDR2 are MDHEN and SYDVKM. The J segment lost 3 bases and the V segment lost 9 bases, leaving 2 bases of the junction unmatched. The CDR3 coding sequence is TGTGCCAGTAGCGGGTACTACGAGCAGTACTTC. This encodes CASSGYYEQYF. Using reference TRBV28 and TRBJ2-7 for the parts outside the CDR3, the full variable domain is DVKVTQSSRYLVKRTGEKVFLECVQDMDHENMFWYRQDPGLGLRLIYFSYDVKMKEKGDIPEGYSVSREKKERFSLILESASTNQTSMYLCASSGYYEQYFGPGTRLTVT.

This clonotype was recorded only once. J is TRBJ2-3 and V is TRBV5-1, with D perhaps given as TRBD1 or TRBD2 (5 bases each). Trimming pared 5 bases from V and 4 bases from J, leaving 14 bases between. Looked up from germline, CDR1 is SGHRS and CDR2 is YFSETQ. This CDR3 is built from 14 residues. The CDR3, as DNA: TGCGCCAGCAGAGGGACCCCGGATCCAGATACGCAGTATTTT. Its protein product is CASRGTPDPDTQYF.